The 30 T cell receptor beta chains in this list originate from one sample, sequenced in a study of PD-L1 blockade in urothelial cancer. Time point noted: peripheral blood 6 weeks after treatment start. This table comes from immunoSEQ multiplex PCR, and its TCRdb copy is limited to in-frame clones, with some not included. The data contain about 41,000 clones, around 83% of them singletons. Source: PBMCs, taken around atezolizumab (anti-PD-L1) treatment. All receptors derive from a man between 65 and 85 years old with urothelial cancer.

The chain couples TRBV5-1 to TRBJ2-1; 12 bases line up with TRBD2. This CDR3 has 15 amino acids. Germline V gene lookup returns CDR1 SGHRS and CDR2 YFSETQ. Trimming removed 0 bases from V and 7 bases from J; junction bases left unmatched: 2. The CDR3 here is CASSLGLAGVNEQFF. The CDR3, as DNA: TGCGCCAGCAGCTTGGGACTAGCGGGAGTGAATGAGCAGTTCTTC.

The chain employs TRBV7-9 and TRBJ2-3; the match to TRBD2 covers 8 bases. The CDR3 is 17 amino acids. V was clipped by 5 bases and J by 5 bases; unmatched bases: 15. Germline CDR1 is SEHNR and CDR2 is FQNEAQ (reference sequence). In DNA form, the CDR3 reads TGTGCCAGCAGCCTCGGGGTGGGAGCGGGAGAAGAAGATACGCAGTATTTT. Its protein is CASSLGVGAGEEDTQYF.

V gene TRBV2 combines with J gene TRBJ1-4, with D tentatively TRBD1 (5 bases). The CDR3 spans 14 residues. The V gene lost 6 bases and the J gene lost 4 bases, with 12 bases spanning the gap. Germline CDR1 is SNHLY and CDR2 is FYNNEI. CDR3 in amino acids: CASREGPDNEKLFF. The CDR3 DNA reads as TGTGCCAGCAGGGAGGGACCCGATAATGAAAAACTGTTTTTT.

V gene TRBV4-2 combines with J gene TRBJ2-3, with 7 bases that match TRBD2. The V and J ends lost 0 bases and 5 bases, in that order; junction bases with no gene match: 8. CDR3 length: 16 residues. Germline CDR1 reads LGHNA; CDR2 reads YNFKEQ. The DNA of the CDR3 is TGTGCCAGCAGCCAAGAGGGGGGGAGGGCCGTAGATACGCAGTATTTT. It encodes CASSQEGGRAVDTQYF.

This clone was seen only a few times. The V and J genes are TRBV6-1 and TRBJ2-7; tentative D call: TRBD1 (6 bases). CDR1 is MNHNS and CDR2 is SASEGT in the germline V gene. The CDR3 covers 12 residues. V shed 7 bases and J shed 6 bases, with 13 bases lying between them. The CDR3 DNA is TGTGCCAGCACAACAGGGAAGTCCGAGCAGTACTTC. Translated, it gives CASTTGKSEQYF.

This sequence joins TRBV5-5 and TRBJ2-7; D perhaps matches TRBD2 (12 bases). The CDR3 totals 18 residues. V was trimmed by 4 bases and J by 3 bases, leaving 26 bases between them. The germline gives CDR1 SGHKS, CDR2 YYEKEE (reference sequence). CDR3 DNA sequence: TGTGCCAGCAGCGCGGGGACAGGGGGACTAGCGGGCCTCTACGAGCAGTACTTC. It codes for CASSAGTGGLAGLYEQYF.

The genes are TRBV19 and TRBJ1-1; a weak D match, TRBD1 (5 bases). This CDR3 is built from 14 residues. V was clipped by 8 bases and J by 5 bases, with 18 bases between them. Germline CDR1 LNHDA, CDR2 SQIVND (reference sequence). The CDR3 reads CASSDGGGRTEAFF. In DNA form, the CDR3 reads TGTGCCAGTTCCGATGGGGGGGGAAGGACTGAAGCTTTCTTT.

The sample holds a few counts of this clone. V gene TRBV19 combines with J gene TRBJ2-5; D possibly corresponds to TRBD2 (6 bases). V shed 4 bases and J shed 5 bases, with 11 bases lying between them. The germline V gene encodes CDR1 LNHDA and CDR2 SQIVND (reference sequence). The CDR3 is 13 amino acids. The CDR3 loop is CASSTGGFETQYF. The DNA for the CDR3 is TGTGCCAGTAGTACCGGGGGATTTGAGACCCAGTACTTC.

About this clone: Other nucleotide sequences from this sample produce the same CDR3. As DNA, the CDR3 is TGCGCCAGCAGCGAGGACAGGGTTAATGAAAAACTGTTTTTT. It translates to CASSEDRVNEKLFF. The gene calls are TRBV5-1 and TRBJ1-4; 8 nucleotides align to TRBD1. J was trimmed by 4 bases and V by 4 bases; bases with no gene match: 3. The CDR3 loop spans 14 amino acids. Germline CDR1 reads SGHRS; CDR2 reads YFSETQ.

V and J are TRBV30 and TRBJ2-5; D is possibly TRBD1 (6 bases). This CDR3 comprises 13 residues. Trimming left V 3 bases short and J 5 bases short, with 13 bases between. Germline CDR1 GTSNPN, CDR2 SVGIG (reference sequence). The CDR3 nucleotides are TGTGCCTGGAGCAAGGGGGTGGACGAGACCCAGTACTTC. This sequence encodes CAWSKGVDETQYF.

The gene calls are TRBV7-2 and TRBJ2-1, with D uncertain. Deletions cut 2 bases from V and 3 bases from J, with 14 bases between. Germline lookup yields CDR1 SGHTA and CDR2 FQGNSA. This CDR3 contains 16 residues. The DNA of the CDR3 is TGTGCCAGCAGCTTAAATTCAAACATTAACTACAATGAGCAGTTCTTC. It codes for CASSLNSNINYNEQFF.

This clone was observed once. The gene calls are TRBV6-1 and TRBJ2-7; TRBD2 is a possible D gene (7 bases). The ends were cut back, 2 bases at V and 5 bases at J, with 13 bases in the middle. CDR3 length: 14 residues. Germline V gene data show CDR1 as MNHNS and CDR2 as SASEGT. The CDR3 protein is CASSERGANHEQYF. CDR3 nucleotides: TGTGCCAGCAGTGAACGGGGGGCCAACCACGAGCAGTACTTC.

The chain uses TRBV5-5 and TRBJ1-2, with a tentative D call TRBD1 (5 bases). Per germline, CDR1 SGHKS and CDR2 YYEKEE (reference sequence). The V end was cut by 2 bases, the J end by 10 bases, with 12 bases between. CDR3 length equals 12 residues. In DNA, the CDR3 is TGTGCCAGCAGCTTTCAGGGTCAAGACTACACCTTC. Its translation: CASSFQGQDYTF.

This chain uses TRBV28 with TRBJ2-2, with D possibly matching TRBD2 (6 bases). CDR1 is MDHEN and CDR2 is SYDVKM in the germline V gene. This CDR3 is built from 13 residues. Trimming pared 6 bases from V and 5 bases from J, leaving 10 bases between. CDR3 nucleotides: TGTGCCAGCAGGGAGGCGGGGACCGGGGAGCTGTTTTTT. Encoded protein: CASREAGTGELFF.

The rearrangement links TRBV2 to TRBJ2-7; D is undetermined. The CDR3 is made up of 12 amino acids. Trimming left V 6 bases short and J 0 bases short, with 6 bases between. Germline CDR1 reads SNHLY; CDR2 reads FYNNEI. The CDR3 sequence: CASSQASYEQYF. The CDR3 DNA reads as TGTGCCAGCAGCCAGGCCTCCTACGAGCAGTACTTC.

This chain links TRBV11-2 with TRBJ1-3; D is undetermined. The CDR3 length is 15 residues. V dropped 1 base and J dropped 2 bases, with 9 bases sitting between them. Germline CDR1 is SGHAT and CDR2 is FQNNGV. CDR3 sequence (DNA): TGTGCCAGCAGCTTAGGGTTTTCAGCTGGAAACACCATATATTTT. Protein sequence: CASSLGFSAGNTIYF.

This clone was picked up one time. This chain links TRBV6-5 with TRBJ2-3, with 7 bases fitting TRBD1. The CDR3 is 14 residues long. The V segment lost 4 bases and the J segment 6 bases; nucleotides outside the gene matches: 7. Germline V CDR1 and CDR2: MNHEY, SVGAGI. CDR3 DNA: TGTGCCAGCAGTTTTGGGAAAGGGGGCGATACGCAGTATTTT. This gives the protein CASSFGKGGDTQYF.

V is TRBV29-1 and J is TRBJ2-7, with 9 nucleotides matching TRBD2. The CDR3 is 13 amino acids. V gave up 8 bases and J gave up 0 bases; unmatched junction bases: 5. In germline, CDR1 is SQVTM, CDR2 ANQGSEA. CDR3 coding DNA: TGCAGCTCTGCGGGGGGGGACTCCTACGAGCAGTACTTC. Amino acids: CSSAGGDSYEQYF.

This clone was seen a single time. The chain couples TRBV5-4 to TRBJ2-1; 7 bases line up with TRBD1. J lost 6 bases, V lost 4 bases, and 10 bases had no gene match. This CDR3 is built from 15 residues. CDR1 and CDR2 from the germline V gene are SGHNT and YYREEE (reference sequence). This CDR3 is CASSPRQGRGNEQFF. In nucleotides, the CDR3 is TGTGCCAGCAGCCCACGACAGGGCCGAGGCAATGAGCAGTTCTTC.

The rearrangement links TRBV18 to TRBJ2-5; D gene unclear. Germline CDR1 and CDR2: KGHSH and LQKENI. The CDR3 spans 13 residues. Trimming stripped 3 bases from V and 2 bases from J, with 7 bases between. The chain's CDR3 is CASSPTRQETQYF. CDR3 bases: TGTGCCAGCTCACCGACACGACAAGAGACCCAGTACTTC.

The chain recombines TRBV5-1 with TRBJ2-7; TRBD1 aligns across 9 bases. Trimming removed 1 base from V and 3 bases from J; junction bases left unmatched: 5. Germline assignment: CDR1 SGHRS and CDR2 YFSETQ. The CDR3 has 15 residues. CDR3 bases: TGCGCCAGCAGCTTGTTACAGGGGGCCGACTACGAGCAGTACTTC. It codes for CASSLLQGADYEQYF.

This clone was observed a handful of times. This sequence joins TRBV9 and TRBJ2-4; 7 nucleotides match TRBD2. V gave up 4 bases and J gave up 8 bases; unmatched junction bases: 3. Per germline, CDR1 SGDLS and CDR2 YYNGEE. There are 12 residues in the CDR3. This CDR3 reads CASSQTSDIQYF. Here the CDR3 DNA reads TGTGCCAGCAGCCAAACTAGCGACATTCAGTACTTC.

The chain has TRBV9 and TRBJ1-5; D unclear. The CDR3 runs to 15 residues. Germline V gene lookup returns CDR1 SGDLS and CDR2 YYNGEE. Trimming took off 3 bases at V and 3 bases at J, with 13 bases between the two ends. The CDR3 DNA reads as TGTGCCAGCAGCGGCCCCGGTGCGGCCAATCAGCCCCAGCATTTT. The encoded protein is CASSGPGAANQPQHF.

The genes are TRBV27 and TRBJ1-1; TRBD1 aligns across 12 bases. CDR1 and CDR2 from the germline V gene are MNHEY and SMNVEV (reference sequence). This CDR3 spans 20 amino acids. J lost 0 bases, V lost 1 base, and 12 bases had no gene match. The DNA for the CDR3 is TGTGCCAGCAGTTTATGGAAGGAGGGACAGGGGGCGTCGTTGAACACTGAAGCTTTCTTT. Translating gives CASSLWKEGQGASLNTEAFF.

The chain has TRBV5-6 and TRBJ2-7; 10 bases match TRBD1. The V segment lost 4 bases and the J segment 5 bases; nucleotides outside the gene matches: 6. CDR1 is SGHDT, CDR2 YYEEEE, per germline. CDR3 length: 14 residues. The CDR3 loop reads CASSRDRGPNEQYF. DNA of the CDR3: TGTGCCAGCAGCCGGGACAGGGGCCCGAACGAGCAGTACTTC.

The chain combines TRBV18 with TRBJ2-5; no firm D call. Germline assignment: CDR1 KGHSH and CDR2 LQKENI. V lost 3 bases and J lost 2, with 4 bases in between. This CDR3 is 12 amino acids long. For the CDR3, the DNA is TGTGCCAGCTCACCTACTCAAGAGACCCAGTACTTC. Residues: CASSPTQETQYF.

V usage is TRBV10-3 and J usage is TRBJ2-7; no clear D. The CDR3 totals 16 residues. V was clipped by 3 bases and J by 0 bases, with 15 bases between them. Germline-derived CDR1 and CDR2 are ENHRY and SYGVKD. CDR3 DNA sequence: TGTGCCATCAGTGATTTAGGCAGCCCTAGCTCCTACGAGCAGTACTTC. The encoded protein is CAISDLGSPSSYEQYF.

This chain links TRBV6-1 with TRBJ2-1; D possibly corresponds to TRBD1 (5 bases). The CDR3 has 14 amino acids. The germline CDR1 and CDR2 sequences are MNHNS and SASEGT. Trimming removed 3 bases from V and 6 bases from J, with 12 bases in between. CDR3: CASSENYRLNEQFF. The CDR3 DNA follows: TGTGCCAGCAGTGAGAACTACAGGCTCAATGAGCAGTTCTTC.

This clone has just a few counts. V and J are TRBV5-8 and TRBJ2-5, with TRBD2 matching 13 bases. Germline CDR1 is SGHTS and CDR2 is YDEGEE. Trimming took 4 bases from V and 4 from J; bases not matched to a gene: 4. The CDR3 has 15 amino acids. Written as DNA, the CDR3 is TGTGCCAGCAGCAGACTAGCGGGAGGTCGAGAGACCCAGTACTTC. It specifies CASSRLAGGRETQYF.

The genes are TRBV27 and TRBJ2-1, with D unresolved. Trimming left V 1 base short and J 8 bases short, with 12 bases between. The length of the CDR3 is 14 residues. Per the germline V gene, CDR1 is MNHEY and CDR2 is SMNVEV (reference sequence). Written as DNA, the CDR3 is TGTGCCAGCAGTTTATGGTCGTCTACGGATGAGCAGTTCTTC. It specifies CASSLWSSTDEQFF.